These 19 T cell receptor beta chains share one sample of origin, sequenced in a study of regulatory T cells in long-lasting Graves disease. Time point: newly diagnosed GD, antithyroid drugs for less than 3 months. Making the TCR library involved RNA that had been extracted from PBMCs. Sequencing libraries for TCR beta were prepared with iRepertoire HTBI primers and Arm-PCR of CDR3 regions. TCRdb analysed the multiplex PCR reads with MiXCR anew, one entry per CDR3 protein. The table lists 500,000 or so distinct CDR3 sequences, 12% to 15% of them singletons. These data were likewise used in another study, on T cells in Graves' hyperthyroidism and ophthalmopathy.

The specimen was peripheral blood mononuclear cells (PBMCs), collected at new diagnosis, from a patient treated with antithyroid drugs. These receptors came from a woman in her forties or fifties with Graves disease.

This clonotype appeared many times. This chain links TRBV13 with TRBJ2-3; 15 bases map to TRBD2. The V gene end was trimmed by 1 base and the J gene end by 2 bases; junction bases not matched to a gene: 4. The CDR3 is 18 residues long. Germline loops: CDR1 PRHDT, CDR2 FYEKMQ (reference sequence). CDR3 residues: CASSLVGLAGGPTDTQYF. CDR3 coding DNA: TGTGCCAGCAGCTTAGTCGGACTAGCGGGAGGGCCCACAGATACGCAGTATTTT.

Regarding this clonotype: A much larger clone differs from this one at a single base, so this may be a read error. This chain connects TRBV6-2 or TRBV6-3 to TRBJ2-7, with 8 positions matching TRBD1. This CDR3 spans 16 amino acids. Germline V gene data show CDR1 as MNHEY and CDR2 as SVGEGT. Here the CDR3 DNA reads TGTACCAGCAGTTACTCGACCCAGGGGGCGCGTTTCGAGCAGTACTTC. Its translation: CTSSYSTQGARFEQYF.

A word on this clonotype: A single base is all that separates this from a far larger clone, so a read error is likely. CDR3 sequence: CASSRARGNEQFF. Written as DNA, the CDR3 is TGTGCCAGCAGCCGGGCCAGGGGTAATGAGCAGTTCTTC. The chain uses TRBV11-3 and TRBJ2-1; the D gene is possibly TRBD1 (6 bases). This CDR3 comprises 13 residues. Looked up from germline, CDR1 is SGHNT and CDR2 is YENEEA. Trimming cost V 5 bases and J 7 bases, with 12 bases left between them.

This clonotype was seen ten or more times. This chain uses TRBV6-2 or TRBV6-3 with TRBJ2-7; 10 bases agree with TRBD2. The trim removed 5 bases at V and 4 bases at J, leaving 8 bases unmatched. The CDR3 is 15 amino acids. Germline V CDR1 and CDR2: MNHEY, SVGEGT. The CDR3 region is CASSGKREGPYEQYF. The CDR3 bases are TGTGCCAGCAGTGGAAAGCGGGAGGGCCCTTACGAGCAGTACTTC.

This chain joins TRBV5-1 and TRBJ2-3; 8 bases line up with TRBD2. V lost 0 bases to trimming and J lost 5 bases; unmatched junction nucleotides: 8. CDR1 and CDR2 from the germline V gene are SGHRS and YFSETQ. The CDR3 extends over 16 amino acids. The CDR3 DNA is TGCGCCAGCAGCTTGGTTTCCGGGAGGGCCGGAGATACGCAGTATTTT. It yields the protein CASSLVSGRAGDTQYF.

This clonotype was found many times. V is TRBV20-1 and J is TRBJ2-3; no reliable D call. The CDR3 runs 14 residues. V gave up 0 bases and J gave up 4 bases, with 11 bases separating them. CDR1 is DFQATT, CDR2 SNEGSKA, per germline (reference sequence). The CDR3 DNA follows: TGCAGTGCTAGAGATCCCCGTGGCTCAGATACGCAGTATTTT. Its translation: CSARDPRGSDTQYF.

This clonotype was recorded many times. V is TRBV5-1 and J is TRBJ2-7; TRBD1 matches 9 bases. CDR1 and CDR2 from the germline V gene are SGHRS and YFSETQ. There are 17 residues in the CDR3. Unmatched junction bases numbered 12, after V lost 0 bases and J lost 5 bases. Here the CDR3 DNA reads TGCGCCAGCAGCTTGGGCGTGTCCGGGACAGGGTCTCACGAGCAGTACTTC. Translating gives CASSLGVSGTGSHEQYF.

This clonotype came up a few times. The chain links TRBV10-3 to TRBJ1-1; D is undetermined. Germline assignment: CDR1 ENHRY and CDR2 SYGVKD. V lost 6 bases, J lost 4 bases, and 9 bases lay in between. The CDR3 loop spans 12 amino acids. As DNA, the CDR3 is TGTGCCATCAGAGACAAACCCACTGAAGCTTTCTTT. Its translation: CAIRDKPTEAFF.

The chain employs TRBV11-1 and TRBJ2-2; the D gene is possibly TRBD2 (5 bases). The CDR3 loop spans 16 amino acids. Trimming took 1 base from V and 1 from J, leaving 10 bases between them. The germline V gene encodes CDR1 SGHAT and CDR2 FQDESV (reference sequence). The CDR3: CASSLVGGWNTGELFF. For the CDR3, the DNA is TGTGCCAGCAGCTTAGTTGGCGGGTGGAACACCGGGGAGCTGTTTTTT.

The chain has TRBV6-1 and TRBJ2-7, with a tentative D call TRBD2 (6 bases). Trimming cost V 2 bases and J 3 bases, with 14 bases left between them. Germline V gene lookup returns CDR1 MNHNS and CDR2 SASEGT. The CDR3 length is 15 residues. DNA for the CDR3: TGTGCCAGCAGTGAACCGGGGGAATCCTACTACGAGCAGTACTTC. Amino acids: CASSEPGESYYEQYF.

This clonotype was counted many times. The gene calls are TRBV7-8 and TRBJ1-5; D not certain. The V and J ends lost 1 base and 3 bases respectively, with 7 bases between them. CDR1 and CDR2 from the germline V gene are SGHVS and FQNEAQ. The length of the CDR3 is 14 residues. CDR3 bases: TGTGCCAGCAGCTTAGACCTCTACAATCAGCCCCAGCATTTT. It yields the protein CASSLDLYNQPQHF. Combining the CDR3 with reference TRBV7-8 and TRBJ1-5 gives the whole variable domain GAGVSQSPRYKVAKRGQDVALRCDPISGHVSLFWYQQALGQGPEFLTYFQNEAQLDKSGLPSDRFFAERPEGSVSTLKIQRTQQEDSAVYLCASSLDLYNQPQHFGDGTRLSIL.

The gene calls are TRBV5-1 and TRBJ1-3, with TRBD1 as a possible D gene (5 bases). There are 15 residues in the CDR3. CDR1 and CDR2 from the germline V gene are SGHRS and YFSETQ. Trimming took 1 base from V and 3 from J, leaving 11 bases between them. This CDR3 reads CASSLTGTVGNTIYF. CDR3 in DNA: TGCGCCAGCAGCTTGACCGGGACTGTTGGAAACACCATATATTTT.

This clonotype was observed at least ten times. This rearrangement joins TRBV12-3 or TRBV12-4 to TRBJ2-2; D gene ambiguous. This CDR3 spans 12 amino acids. V was cut by 4 bases and J by 6 bases, with 6 bases left in between. The CDR3 DNA reads as TGTGCCAGCAGTTGGAGCGCCGGGGAGCTGTTTTTT. It is translated as CASSWSAGELFF.

The chain uses TRBV3-1 and TRBJ2-7; D not resolved. This CDR3 comprises 16 residues. Germline CDR1 reads LGHDT; CDR2 reads YNNKEL (reference sequence). V gave up 0 bases and J gave up 0 bases, with 12 bases separating them. The DNA for the CDR3 is TGTGCCAGCAGCCAAGATATACAGTCTTACTCCTACGAGCAGTACTTC. Translated: CASSQDIQSYSYEQYF.

This clonotype has a count of ten or more. The chain combines TRBV28 with TRBJ2-3; a weak D match, TRBD2 (6 bases). This CDR3 contains 15 residues. Germline CDR1 reads MDHEN; CDR2 reads SYDVKM. Trimming shortened V by 4 bases and J by 2 bases, and 13 bases separated the two germline ends. The CDR3 DNA reads as TGTGCCAGCAGTTACAGTAGCGGCTCCACAGATACGCAGTATTTT. Its protein product is CASSYSSGSTDTQYF.

In its sample, this clonotype was seen a few times. The chain couples TRBV10-3 to TRBJ2-7, with D perhaps matching TRBD2 (5 bases). The germline CDR1 and CDR2 sequences are ENHRY and SYGVKD. The CDR3 extends over 13 amino acids. V was cut by 3 bases and J by 6 bases, with 12 bases left in between. The CDR3 here is CAISDYGVSEQYF. The CDR3 nucleotides are TGTGCCATCAGTGACTACGGGGTATCCGAGCAGTACTTC.

The table lists this clonotype with many counts. This sequence joins TRBV11-2 and TRBJ2-7, with D maybe TRBD1 (6 bases). The V gene lost 3 bases and the J gene lost 1 base, with 7 bases spanning the gap. Germline V lookup: CDR1 SGHAT, CDR2 FQNNGV. This CDR3 comprises 13 residues. CDR3 residues: CASSFGQSYEQYF. The DNA for the CDR3 is TGTGCCAGCAGCTTTGGACAGTCCTACGAGCAGTACTTC.

The sample holds many counts of this clonotype. CDR3: CASSHPRTGFYEQYF. The CDR3 region has the DNA TGTGCCAGCAGCCACCCCCGGACAGGCTTCTACGAGCAGTACTTC. V and J are TRBV6-1 and TRBJ2-7; TRBD1 agrees at 7 bases. This CDR3 has 15 amino acids. The J segment lost 3 bases and the V segment lost 6 bases, leaving 11 bases of the junction unmatched. From germline, CDR1 is MNHNS and CDR2 SASEGT.

This clonotype has just a few counts. The rearrangement uses TRBV24-1 and TRBJ1-2; 7 bases map to TRBD1. The CDR3 is made up of 15 amino acids. V trimming: 4 bases; J trimming: 4 bases; junction bases outside the gene matches: 8. Germline-derived CDR1 and CDR2 are KGHDR and SFDVKD. The CDR3 protein is CATSDPGQEFYGYTF. The CDR3 DNA reads as TGTGCCACCAGTGACCCAGGACAGGAGTTCTATGGCTACACCTTC.